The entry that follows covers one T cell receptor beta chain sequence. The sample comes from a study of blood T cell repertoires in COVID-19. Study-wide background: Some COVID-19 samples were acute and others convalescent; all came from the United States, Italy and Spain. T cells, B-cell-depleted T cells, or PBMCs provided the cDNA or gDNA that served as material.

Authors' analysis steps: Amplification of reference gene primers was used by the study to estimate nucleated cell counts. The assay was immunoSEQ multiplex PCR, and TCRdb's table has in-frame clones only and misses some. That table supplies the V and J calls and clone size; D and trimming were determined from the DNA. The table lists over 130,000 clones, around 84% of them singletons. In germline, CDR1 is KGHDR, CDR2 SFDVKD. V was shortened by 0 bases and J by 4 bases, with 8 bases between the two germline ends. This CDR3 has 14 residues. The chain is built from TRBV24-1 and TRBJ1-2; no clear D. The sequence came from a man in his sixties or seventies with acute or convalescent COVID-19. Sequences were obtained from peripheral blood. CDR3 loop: CATSDLQSSYGYTF. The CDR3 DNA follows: TGTGCCACCAGTGATTTGCAAAGTAGCTATGGCTACACCTTC.